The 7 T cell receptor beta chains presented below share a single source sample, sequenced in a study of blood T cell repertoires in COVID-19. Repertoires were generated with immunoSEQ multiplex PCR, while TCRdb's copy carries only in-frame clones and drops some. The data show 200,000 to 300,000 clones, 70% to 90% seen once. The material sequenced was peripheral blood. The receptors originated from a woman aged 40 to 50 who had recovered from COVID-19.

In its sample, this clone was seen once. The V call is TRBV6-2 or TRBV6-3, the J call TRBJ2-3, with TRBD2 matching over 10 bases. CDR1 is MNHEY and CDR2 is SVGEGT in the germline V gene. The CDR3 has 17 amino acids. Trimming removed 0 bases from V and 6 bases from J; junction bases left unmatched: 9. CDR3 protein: CASSYSPAGGPGDTQYF. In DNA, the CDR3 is TGTGCCAGCAGTTACTCCCCAGCGGGAGGGCCGGGGGATACGCAGTATTTT.

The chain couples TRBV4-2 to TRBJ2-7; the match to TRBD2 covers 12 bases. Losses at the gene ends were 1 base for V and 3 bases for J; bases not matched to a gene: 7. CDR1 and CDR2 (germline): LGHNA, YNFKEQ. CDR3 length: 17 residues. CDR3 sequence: CASSQASGRAGNYEQYF. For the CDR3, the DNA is TGTGCCAGCAGCCAAGCTAGCGGGAGGGCCGGGAACTACGAGCAGTACTTC.

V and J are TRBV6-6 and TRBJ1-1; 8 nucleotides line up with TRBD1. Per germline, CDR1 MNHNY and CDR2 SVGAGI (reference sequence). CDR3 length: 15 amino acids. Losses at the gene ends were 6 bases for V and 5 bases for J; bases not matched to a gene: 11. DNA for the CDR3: TGTGCCAGCAGCCTAGGGACAGGTCTGTTGACTGAAGCTTTCTTT. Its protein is CASSLGTGLLTEAFF.

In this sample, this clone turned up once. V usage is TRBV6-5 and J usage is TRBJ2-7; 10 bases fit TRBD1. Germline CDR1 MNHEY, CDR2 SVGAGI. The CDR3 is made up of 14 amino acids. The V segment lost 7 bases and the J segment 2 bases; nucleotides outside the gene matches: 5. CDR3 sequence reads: CASNGQGGPYEQYF. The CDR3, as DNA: TGTGCCAGCAACGGACAGGGGGGCCCCTACGAGCAGTACTTC.

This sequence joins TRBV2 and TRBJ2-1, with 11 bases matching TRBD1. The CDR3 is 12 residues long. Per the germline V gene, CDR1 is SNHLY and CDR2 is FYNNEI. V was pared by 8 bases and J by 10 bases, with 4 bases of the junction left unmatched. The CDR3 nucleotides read TGTGCCAGCGGACAGGGGGCATGGGAGCAGTTCTTC. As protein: CASGQGAWEQFF.

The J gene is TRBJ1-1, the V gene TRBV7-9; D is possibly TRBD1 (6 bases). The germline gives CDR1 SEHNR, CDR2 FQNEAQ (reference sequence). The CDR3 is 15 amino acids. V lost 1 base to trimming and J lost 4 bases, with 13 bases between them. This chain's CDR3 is CASSLGRGTGTEAFF. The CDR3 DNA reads TGTGCCAGCAGCTTAGGTAGGGGGACGGGCACTGAAGCTTTCTTT.

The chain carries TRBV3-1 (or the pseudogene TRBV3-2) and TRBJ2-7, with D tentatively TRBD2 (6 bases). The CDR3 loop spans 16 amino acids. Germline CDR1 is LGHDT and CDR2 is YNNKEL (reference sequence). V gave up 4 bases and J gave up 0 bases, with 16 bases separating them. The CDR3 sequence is CASSLGLVGGSYEQYF. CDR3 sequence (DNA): TGTGCCAGCAGCCTGGGCCTAGTGGGGGGCTCCTACGAGCAGTACTTC.